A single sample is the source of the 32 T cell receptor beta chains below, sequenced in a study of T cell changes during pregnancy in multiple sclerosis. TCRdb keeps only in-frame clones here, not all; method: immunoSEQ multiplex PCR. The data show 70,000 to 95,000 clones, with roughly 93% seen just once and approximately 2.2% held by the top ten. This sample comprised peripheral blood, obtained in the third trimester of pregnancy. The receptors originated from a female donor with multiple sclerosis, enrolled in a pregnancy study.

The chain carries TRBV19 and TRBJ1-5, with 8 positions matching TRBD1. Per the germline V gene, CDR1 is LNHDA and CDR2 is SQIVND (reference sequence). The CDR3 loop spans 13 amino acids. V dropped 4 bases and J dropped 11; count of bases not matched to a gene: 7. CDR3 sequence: CASSTDRVVAQHF. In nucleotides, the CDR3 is TGTGCCAGTAGTACGGACAGGGTTGTAGCCCAGCATTTT. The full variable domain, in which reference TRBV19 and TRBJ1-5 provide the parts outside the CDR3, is DGGITQSPKYLFRKEGQNVTLSCEQNLNHDAMYWYRQDPGQGLRLIYYSQIVNDFQKGDIAEGYSVSREKKESFPLTVTSAQKNPTAFYLCASSTDRVVAQHFGDGTRLSIL.

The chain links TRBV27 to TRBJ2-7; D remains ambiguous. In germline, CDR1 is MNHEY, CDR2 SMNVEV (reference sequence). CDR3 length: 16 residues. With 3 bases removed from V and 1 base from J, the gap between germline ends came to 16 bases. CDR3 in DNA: TGTGCCAGCAGTTTGCACGGAGAGGCCTTTTCCTACGAGCAGTACTTC. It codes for CASSLHGEAFSYEQYF.

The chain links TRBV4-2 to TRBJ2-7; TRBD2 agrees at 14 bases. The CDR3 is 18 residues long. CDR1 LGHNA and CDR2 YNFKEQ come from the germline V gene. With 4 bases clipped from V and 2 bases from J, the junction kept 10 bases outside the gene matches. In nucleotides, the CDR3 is TGTGCCAGCAGCCTAAACTCGGGACTAGCGGGAGTCCCCTACGAGCAGTACTTC. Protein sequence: CASSLNSGLAGVPYEQYF.

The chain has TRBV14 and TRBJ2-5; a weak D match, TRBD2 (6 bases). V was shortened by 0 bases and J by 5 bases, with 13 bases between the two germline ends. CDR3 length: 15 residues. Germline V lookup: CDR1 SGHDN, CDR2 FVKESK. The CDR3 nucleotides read TGTGCCAGCAGCCAAGATCGGGGAGGTTGGGAGACCCAGTACTTC. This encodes CASSQDRGGWETQYF.

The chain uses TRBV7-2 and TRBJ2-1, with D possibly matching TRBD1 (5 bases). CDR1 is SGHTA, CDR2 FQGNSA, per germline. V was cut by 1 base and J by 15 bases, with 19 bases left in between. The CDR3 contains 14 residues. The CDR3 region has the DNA TGTGCCAGCAGCTTAGTTGCGCGCGGCAGGGCGCCGTTCTTC. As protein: CASSLVARGRAPFF. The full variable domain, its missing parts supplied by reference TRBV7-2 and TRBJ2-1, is GAGVSQSPSNKVTEKGKDVELRCDPISGHTALYWYRQSLGQGLEFLIYFQGNSAPDKSGLPSDRFSAERTGGSVSTLTIQRTQQEDSAVYLCASSLVARGRAPFFGPGTRLTVL.

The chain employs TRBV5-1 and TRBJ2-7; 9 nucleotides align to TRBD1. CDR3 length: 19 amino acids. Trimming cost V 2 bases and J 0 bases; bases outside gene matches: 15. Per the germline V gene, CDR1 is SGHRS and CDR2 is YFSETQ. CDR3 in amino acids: CASSFRQGEKRADSYEQYF. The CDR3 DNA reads TGCGCCAGCAGCTTCCGACAGGGGGAAAAGCGGGCCGACTCCTACGAGCAGTACTTC. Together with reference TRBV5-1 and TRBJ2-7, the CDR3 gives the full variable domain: KAGVTQTPRYLIKTRGQQVTLSCSPISGHRSVSWYQQTPGQGLQFLFEYFSETQRNKGNFPGRFSGRQFSNSRSEMNVSTLELGDSALYLCASSFRQGEKRADSYEQYFGPGTRLTVT.

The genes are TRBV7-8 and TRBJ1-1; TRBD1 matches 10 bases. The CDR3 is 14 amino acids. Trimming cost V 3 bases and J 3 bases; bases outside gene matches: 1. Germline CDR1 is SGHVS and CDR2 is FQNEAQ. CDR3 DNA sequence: TGTGCCAGCAGCTTGGGACAGGGGTACACTGAAGCTTTCTTT. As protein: CASSLGQGYTEAFF.

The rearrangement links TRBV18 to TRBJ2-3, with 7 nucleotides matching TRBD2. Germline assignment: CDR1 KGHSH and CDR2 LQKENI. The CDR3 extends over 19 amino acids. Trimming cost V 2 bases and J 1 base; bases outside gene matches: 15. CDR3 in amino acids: CASSPIGLGRTGRTDTQYF. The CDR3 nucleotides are TGTGCCAGCTCACCAATTGGACTAGGACGAACAGGCCGCACAGATACGCAGTATTTT.

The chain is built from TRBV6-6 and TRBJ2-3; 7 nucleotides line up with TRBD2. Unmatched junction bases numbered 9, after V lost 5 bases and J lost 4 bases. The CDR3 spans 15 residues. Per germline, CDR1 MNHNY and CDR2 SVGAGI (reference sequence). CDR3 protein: CASSRGGSFADTQYF. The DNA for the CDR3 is TGTGCCAGCAGTAGAGGCGGGAGTTTCGCAGATACGCAGTATTTT.

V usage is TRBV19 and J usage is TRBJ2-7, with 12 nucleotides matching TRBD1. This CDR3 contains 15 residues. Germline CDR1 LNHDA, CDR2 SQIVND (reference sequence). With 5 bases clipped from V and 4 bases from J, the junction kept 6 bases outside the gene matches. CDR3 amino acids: CASSDPGQGAYEQYF. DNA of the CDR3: TGTGCCAGTAGTGACCCGGGACAGGGGGCTTACGAGCAGTACTTC. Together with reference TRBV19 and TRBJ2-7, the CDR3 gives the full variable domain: DGGITQSPKYLFRKEGQNVTLSCEQNLNHDAMYWYRQDPGQGLRLIYYSQIVNDFQKGDIAEGYSVSREKKESFPLTVTSAQKNPTAFYLCASSDPGQGAYEQYFGPGTRLTVT.

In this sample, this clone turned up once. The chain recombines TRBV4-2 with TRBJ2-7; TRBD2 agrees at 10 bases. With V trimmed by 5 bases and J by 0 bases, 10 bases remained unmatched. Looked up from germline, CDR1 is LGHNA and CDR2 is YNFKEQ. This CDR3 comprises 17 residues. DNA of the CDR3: TGTGCCAGCAGCGACAAACCGGGACTAGCGTTCTCCTACGAGCAGTACTTC. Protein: CASSDKPGLAFSYEQYF.

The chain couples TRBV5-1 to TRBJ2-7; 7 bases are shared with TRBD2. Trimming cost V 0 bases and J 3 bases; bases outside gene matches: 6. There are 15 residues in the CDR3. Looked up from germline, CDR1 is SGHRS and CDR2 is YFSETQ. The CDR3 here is CASSLAGVAGYEQYF. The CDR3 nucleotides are TGCGCCAGCAGCTTGGCCGGGGTAGCGGGCTACGAGCAGTACTTC.

DNA of the CDR3: TGCGCCAGCAAATTGGACAGCTCCTACGAGCAGTACTTC. Protein sequence: CASKLDSSYEQYF. The rearrangement joins TRBV5-1 to TRBJ2-7, with D perhaps matching TRBD1 (6 bases). The germline V gene encodes CDR1 SGHRS and CDR2 YFSETQ. The CDR3 length is 13 residues. The germline V and J ends were trimmed by 6 bases and 0 bases, with 10 bases remaining between them.

The CDR3 sequence is CASSLVGAGNTIYF. For the CDR3, the DNA is TGTGCCAGCAGCTTGGTAGGGGCTGGAAACACCATATATTTT. The chain couples TRBV5-4 to TRBJ1-3, with D possibly matching TRBD1 (5 bases). The germline V gene has CDR1 SGHNT and CDR2 YYREEE (reference sequence). The ends were cut back, 0 bases at V and 2 bases at J, with 6 bases in the middle. The CDR3 is 14 amino acids.

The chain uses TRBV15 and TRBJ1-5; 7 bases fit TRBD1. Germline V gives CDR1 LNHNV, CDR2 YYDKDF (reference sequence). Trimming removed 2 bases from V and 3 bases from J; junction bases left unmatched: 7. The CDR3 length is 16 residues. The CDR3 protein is CATSRHLDRDNQPQHF. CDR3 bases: TGTGCCACCAGCAGACACCTAGACAGGGACAATCAGCCCCAGCATTTT. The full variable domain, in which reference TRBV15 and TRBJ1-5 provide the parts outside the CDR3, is DAMVIQNPRYQVTQFGKPVTLSCSQTLNHNVMYWYQQKSSQAPKLLFHYYDKDFNNEADTPDNFQSRRPNTSFCFLDIRSPGLGDTAMYLCATSRHLDRDNQPQHFGDGTRLSIL.

The CDR3 region is CASTGTGIYNEQFF. The CDR3 DNA sequence: TGTGCCAGCACCGGGACTGGGATATACAATGAGCAGTTCTTC. V and J are TRBV30 and TRBJ2-1, with TRBD2 as a possible D gene (6 bases). The length of the CDR3 is 14 residues. V lost 8 bases and J lost 4, with 18 bases in between. CDR1 GTSNPN and CDR2 SVGIG come from the germline V gene (reference sequence).

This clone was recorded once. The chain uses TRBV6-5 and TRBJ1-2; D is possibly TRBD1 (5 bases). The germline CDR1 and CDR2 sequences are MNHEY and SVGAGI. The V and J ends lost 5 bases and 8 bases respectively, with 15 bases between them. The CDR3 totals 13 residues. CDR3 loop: CASSLSGGGGYTF. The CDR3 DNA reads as TGTGCCAGCAGTCTCTCAGGCGGGGGAGGCTACACCTTC.

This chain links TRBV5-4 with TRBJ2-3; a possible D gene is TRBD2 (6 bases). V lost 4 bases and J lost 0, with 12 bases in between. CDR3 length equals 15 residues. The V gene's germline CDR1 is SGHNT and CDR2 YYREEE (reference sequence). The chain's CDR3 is CASSQDYPSTDTQYF. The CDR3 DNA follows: TGTGCCAGCAGCCAGGACTATCCGAGCACAGATACGCAGTATTTT.

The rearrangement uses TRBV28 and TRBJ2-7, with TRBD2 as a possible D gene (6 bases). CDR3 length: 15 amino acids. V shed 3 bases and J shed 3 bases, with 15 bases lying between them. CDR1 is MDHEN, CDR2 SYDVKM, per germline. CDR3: CASSLGRTIYYEQYF. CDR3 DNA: TGTGCCAGCAGTTTGGGGCGGACTATCTACTACGAGCAGTACTTC.

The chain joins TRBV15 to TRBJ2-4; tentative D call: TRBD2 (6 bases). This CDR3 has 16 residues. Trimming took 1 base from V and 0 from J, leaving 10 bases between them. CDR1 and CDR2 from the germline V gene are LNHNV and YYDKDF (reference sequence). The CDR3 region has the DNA TGTGCCACCAGCAGAGGCAGGGAGGAAGCCAAAAACATTCAGTACTTC. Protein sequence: CATSRGREEAKNIQYF.

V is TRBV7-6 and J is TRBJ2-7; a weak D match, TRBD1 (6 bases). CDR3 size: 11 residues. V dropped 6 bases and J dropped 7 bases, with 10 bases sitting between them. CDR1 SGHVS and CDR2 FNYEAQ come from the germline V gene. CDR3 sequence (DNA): TGTGCCAGCAGTATACAGGGAGAGCAGTACTTC. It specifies CASSIQGEQYF.

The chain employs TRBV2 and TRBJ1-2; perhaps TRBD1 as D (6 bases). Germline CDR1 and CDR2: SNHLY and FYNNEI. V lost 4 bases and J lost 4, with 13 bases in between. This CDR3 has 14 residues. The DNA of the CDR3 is TGTGCCAGCAGTGCGGACAGCCGTAGCTATGGCTACACCTTC. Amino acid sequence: CASSADSRSYGYTF. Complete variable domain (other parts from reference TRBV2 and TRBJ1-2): EPEVTQTPSHQVTQMGQEVILRCVPISNHLYFYWYRQILGQKVEFLVSFYNNEISEKSEIFDDQFSVERPDGSNFTLKIRSTKLEDSAMYFCASSADSRSYGYTFGSGTRLTVV.

CDR3 sequence: CASSPGTGSLGKGYTF. The DNA of the CDR3 is TGTGCCAGCAGCCCCGGGACAGGGTCCCTCGGGAAGGGCTACACCTTC. This chain uses TRBV5-6 with TRBJ1-2; 9 bases agree with TRBD1. In germline, CDR1 is SGHDT, CDR2 YYEEEE. Germline trimming cut 4 bases from V and 8 bases from J; bases unmatched to any gene: 15. The length of the CDR3 is 16 residues.

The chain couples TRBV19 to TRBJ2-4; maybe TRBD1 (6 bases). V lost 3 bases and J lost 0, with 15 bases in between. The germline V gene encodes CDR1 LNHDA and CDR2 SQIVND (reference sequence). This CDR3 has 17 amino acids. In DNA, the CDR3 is TGTGCCAGTAGTATGGTCGGGACAAATCTAGCCAAAAACATTCAGTACTTC. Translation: CASSMVGTNLAKNIQYF.

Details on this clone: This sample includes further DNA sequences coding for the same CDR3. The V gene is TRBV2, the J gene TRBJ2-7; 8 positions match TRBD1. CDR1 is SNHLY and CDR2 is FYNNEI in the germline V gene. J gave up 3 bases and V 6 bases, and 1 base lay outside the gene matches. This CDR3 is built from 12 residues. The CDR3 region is CASRGQGYEQYF. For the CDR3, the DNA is TGTGCCAGCAGAGGACAGGGCTACGAGCAGTACTTC.

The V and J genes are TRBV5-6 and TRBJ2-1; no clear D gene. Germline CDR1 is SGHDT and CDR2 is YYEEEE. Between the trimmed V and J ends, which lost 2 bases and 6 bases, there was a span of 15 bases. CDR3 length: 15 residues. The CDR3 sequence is CASSFATGAPNEQFF. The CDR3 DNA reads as TGTGCCAGCAGCTTCGCCACCGGAGCCCCCAATGAGCAGTTCTTC.

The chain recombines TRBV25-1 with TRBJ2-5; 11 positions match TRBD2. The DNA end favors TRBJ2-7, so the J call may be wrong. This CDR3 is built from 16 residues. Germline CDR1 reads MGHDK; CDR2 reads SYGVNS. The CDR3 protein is CASSDSGLAGGYEQYF. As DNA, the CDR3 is TGTGCCAGCAGTGATTCCGGACTAGCGGGCGGGTACGAGCAGTACTTC.

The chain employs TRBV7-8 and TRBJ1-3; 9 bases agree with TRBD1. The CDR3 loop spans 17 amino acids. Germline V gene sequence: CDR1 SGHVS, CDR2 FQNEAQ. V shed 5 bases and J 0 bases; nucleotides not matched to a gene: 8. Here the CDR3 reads CASSTPGQGFSGNTIYF. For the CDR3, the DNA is TGTGCCAGCAGCACTCCGGGACAGGGATTCTCTGGAAACACCATATATTTT.

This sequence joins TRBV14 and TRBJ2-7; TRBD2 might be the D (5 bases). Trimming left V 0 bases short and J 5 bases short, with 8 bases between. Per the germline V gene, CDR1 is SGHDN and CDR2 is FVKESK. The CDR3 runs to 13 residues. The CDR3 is CASSQDPGDEQYF. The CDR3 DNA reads TGTGCCAGCAGCCAAGACCCCGGGGACGAGCAGTACTTC.

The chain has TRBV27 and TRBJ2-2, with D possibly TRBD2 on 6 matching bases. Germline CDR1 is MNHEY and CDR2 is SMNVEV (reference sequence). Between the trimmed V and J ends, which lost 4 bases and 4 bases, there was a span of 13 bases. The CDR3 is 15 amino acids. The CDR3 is CASSSGETLTGELFF. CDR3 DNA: TGTGCCAGCAGTTCGGGGGAGACCCTCACCGGGGAGCTGTTTTTT.

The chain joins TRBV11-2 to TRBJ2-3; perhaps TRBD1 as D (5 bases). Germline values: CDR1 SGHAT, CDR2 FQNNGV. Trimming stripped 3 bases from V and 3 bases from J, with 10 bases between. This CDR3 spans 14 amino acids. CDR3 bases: TGTGCCAGCAGCTTGGAATACAGGACAGATACGCAGTATTTT. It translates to CASSLEYRTDTQYF. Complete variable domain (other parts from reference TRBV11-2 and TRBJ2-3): EAGVAQSPRYKIIEKRQSVAFWCNPISGHATLYWYQQILGQGPKLLIQFQNNGVVDDSQLPKDRFSAERLKGVDSTLKIQPAKLEDSAVYLCASSLEYRTDTQYFGPGTRLTVL.

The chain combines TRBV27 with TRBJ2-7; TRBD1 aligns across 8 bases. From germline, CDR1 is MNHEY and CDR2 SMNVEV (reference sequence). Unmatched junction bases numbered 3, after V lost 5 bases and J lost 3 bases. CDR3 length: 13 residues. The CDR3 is CASSPGQGYEQYF. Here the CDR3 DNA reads TGTGCCAGCAGTCCCGGACAGGGCTACGAGCAGTACTTC.